This T cell receptor beta chain was found in a study of spatial heterogeneity in lung cancer. Study overall: A consistent excess of beta-chain over alpha-chain sequences was detected.

Time point in this sample: sample taken at primary tumor resection. The approximately 78 donors had untreated early-stage non-small cell lung cancer. Unsorted whole RNA from tumor, nontumor lung or frozen PBMC underwent sequencing. TCRdb used MiXCR to reprocess the 5' RACE reads, holding one entry per CDR3 protein. The data contain tens of thousands of distinct CDR3 sequences, roughly 12% of them singletons. On this clonotype itself: The antigen is not known. Compared with germline, one end of the junction differs, possibly owing to a read error.

Study-wide results and caveats: Ubiquitous expanded tumor TCRs appeared in blood more at resection than follow-up.

The sample was PBMCs, taken at surgery. The TCR was taken from a male donor with early-stage non-small cell lung cancer.

CDR3 DNA sequence: TGTGCTAGCAGCACACTAGCGGGAGGGGAAAATGAGCAGTTCTTC. It is translated as CASSTLAGGENEQFF. J is TRBJ2-1 and V is TRBV7-7, with 13 bases matching TRBD2. Germline lookup yields CDR1 SSHAT and CDR2 FNYEAQ (reference sequence). CDR3 size: 15 residues.